This entry lists 27 T cell receptor beta chains sequenced from one sample in a study of T cells in Graves' hyperthyroidism and ophthalmopathy. Amplified regions were TCR beta CDR3 sequences from RNA transcripts. HTBI primers were the set used in a first-round RT-PCR of the TCR CDR3. A single record per CDR3 protein comes from TCRdb applying MiXCR to the multiplex PCR reads. The data contain around 250,000 distinct CDR3 sequences, almost 25% of them singletons. The source material was blood. The receptors derive from a woman aged 40-49 years with Graves' ophthalmopathy.

This clonotype was detected many times. The chain has TRBV20-1 and TRBJ1-5; unclear D gene. V was cut by 5 bases and J by 5 bases, with 19 bases left in between. The CDR3 spans 15 residues. CDR1 is DFQATT, CDR2 SNEGSKA, per germline (reference sequence). Here the CDR3 reads CSARRPRTGDQPQHF. CDR3 in DNA: TGCAGTGCTCGACGACCTAGGACGGGAGATCAGCCCCAGCATTTT.

Many counts were recorded for this clonotype. The chain employs TRBV5-1 and TRBJ2-2, with D unclear. Trimming took off 0 bases at V and 4 bases at J, with 7 bases between the two ends. The germline gives CDR1 SGHRS, CDR2 YFSETQ. CDR3 length equals 14 residues. CDR3 loop: CASSLDLTTGELFF. The CDR3 DNA is TGCGCCAGCAGCTTGGATCTTACCACCGGGGAGCTGTTTTTT.

This clonotype was observed many times. The chain is built from TRBV25-1 and TRBJ2-2; D may be TRBD1 (6 bases). This CDR3 contains 14 residues. The V gene lost 5 bases and the J gene lost 5 bases, with 12 bases spanning the gap. Germline lookup yields CDR1 MGHDK and CDR2 SYGVNS. In nucleotides, the CDR3 is TGTGCCAGCAGTAACCAGGGGATGACCGGGGAGCTGTTTTTT. Its protein product is CASSNQGMTGELFF.

This sequence joins TRBV5-1 and TRBJ1-1; 10 nucleotides line up with TRBD1. The V gene end was trimmed by 0 bases and the J gene end by 1 base; junction bases not matched to a gene: 3. The CDR3 contains 16 residues. Germline V gene data show CDR1 as SGHRS and CDR2 as YFSETQ. The CDR3 is CASSLATGGRNTEAFF. In DNA, the CDR3 is TGCGCCAGCAGCTTGGCGACAGGGGGCAGGAACACTGAAGCTTTCTTT.

This clonotype appeared many times. CDR3 amino acids: CASRPPGASGFKETQYF. The CDR3 bases are TGTGCCAGCAGACCCCCGGGGGCTAGCGGTTTTAAAGAGACCCAGTACTTC. This chain joins TRBV6-1 and TRBJ2-5; tentative D call: TRBD2 (7 bases). The germline V and J ends were trimmed by 6 bases and 3 bases, with 23 bases remaining between them. Germline CDR1 and CDR2: MNHNS and SASEGT. This CDR3 is built from 17 residues.

The chain employs TRBV30 and TRBJ1-2; D is unresolved. The CDR3 is 12 residues long. The germline V and J ends were trimmed by 2 bases and 7 bases, with 11 bases remaining between them. The germline gives CDR1 GTSNPN, CDR2 SVGIG (reference sequence). The CDR3 loop reads CAWSPIDTGYTF. The DNA for the CDR3 is TGTGCCTGGAGTCCTATAGATACTGGCTACACCTTC.

This clonotype occurred many times. The chain is built from TRBV7-8 and TRBJ2-7; D possibly matches TRBD1 or TRBD2 (5 bases each). CDR1 and CDR2 from the germline V gene are SGHVS and FQNEAQ. V gave up 3 bases and J gave up 9 bases, with 21 bases separating them. The CDR3 totals 15 residues. This chain's CDR3 is CASSFSGGPWPAQYF. In nucleotides, the CDR3 is TGTGCCAGCAGCTTTAGTGGGGGACCCTGGCCGGCGCAGTACTTC.

This clonotype was seen at least ten times. J is TRBJ2-7 and V is TRBV12-3 or TRBV12-4; 7 nucleotides agree with TRBD1. The CDR3 is 13 residues long. The V and J ends lost 2 bases and 2 bases, in that order; junction bases with no gene match: 0. The CDR3 DNA follows: TGTGCCAGCAGTTTACAGGGGGCCTACGAGCAGTACTTC. This translates into CASSLQGAYEQYF.

This clonotype was observed at least ten times. The chain is built from TRBV6-2 or TRBV6-3 and TRBJ1-5; D gene uncertain. The germline V gene encodes CDR1 MNHEY and CDR2 SVGEGT. Trimming removed 4 bases at V and 0 bases at J, with 4 bases between. The CDR3 sequence is 13 residues long. The CDR3 sequence is CASSSDSNQPQHF. DNA for the CDR3: TGTGCCAGCAGTTCAGATAGCAATCAGCCCCAGCATTTT.

The V and J genes are TRBV28 and TRBJ2-7; 7 bases are a match to TRBD1. The CDR3 is 15 amino acids. CDR1 is MDHEN, CDR2 SYDVKM, per germline. Germline trimming cut 3 bases from V and 0 bases from J; bases unmatched to any gene: 5. CDR3 sequence reads: CASSFMGQHSYEQYF. CDR3 nucleotides: TGTGCCAGCAGTTTTATGGGACAGCACTCCTACGAGCAGTACTTC.

This chain connects TRBV6-5 to TRBJ2-5; 7 nucleotides line up with TRBD2. The CDR3 loop spans 14 amino acids. The germline V gene encodes CDR1 MNHEY and CDR2 SVGAGI. The ends lost 4 bases at V and 3 bases at J; junction bases unmatched: 5. The CDR3 sequence: CASSSHGGEETQYF. As DNA, the CDR3 is TGTGCCAGCAGTTCCCATGGGGGGGAAGAGACCCAGTACTTC.

This clonotype was observed many times. The chain uses TRBV20-1 and TRBJ1-5, with no clear D. The CDR3 consists of 13 residues. In germline, CDR1 is DFQATT, CDR2 SNEGSKA (reference sequence). Trimming cost V 3 bases and J 2 bases, with 8 bases left between them. This CDR3 is CSARVSGNQPQHF. CDR3 sequence (DNA): TGCAGTGCTAGGGTCAGCGGCAATCAGCCCCAGCATTTT.

The chain is built from TRBV6-1 and TRBJ2-7, with unresolved D. The length of the CDR3 is 14 residues. The germline V and J ends were trimmed by 4 bases and 3 bases, with 13 bases remaining between them. The germline CDR1 and CDR2 sequences are MNHNS and SASEGT. This chain's CDR3 is CASSVQPGGYEQYF. CDR3 DNA sequence: TGTGCCAGCAGTGTTCAACCAGGTGGCTACGAGCAGTACTTC.

This clonotype showed up many times. This chain joins TRBV12-3 or TRBV12-4 and TRBJ2-7; D uncertain. The CDR3 spans 13 residues. V dropped 5 bases and J dropped 4 bases, with 12 bases sitting between them. For the CDR3, the DNA is TGTGCCAGCAGTCCCCCCACCGGATACGAGCAGTACTTC. It encodes CASSPPTGYEQYF.

This clonotype was detected ten times or more. The chain has TRBV14 and TRBJ2-4; 9 bases fit TRBD2. Germline values: CDR1 SGHDN, CDR2 FVKESK. This CDR3 contains 20 residues. The ends lost 0 bases at V and 0 bases at J; junction bases unmatched: 12. Here the CDR3 reads CASSQDSRREGPVAKNIQYF. The CDR3 nucleotides read TGTGCCAGCAGCCAAGATTCGAGGCGGGAGGGCCCCGTAGCCAAAAACATTCAGTACTTC. Drawing the rest from reference TRBV14 and TRBJ2-4, the complete variable domain is EAGVTQFPSHSVIEKGQTVTLRCDPISGHDNLYWYRRVMGKEIKFLLHFVKESKQDESGMPNNRFLAERTGGTYSTLKVQPAELEDSGVYFCASSQDSRREGPVAKNIQYFGAGTRLSVL.

This clonotype has at least ten counts. The V gene is TRBV29-1, the J gene TRBJ1-3; no clear D gene. Germline CDR1 SQVTM, CDR2 ANQGSEA. The V end was cut by 0 bases, the J end by 0 bases, with 12 bases between. The CDR3 runs to 16 residues. DNA of the CDR3: TGCAGCGTTGAAGATCTTCCGGACCGCTCTGGAAACACCATATATTTT. The encoded protein is CSVEDLPDRSGNTIYF.

This clonotype has more than one count but fewer than ten. This chain links TRBV27 with TRBJ2-7, with 8 bases identical to TRBD1. This CDR3 comprises 15 residues. CDR1 is MNHEY and CDR2 is SMNVEV in the germline V gene (reference sequence). The ends lost 6 bases at V and 0 bases at J; junction bases unmatched: 7. DNA for the CDR3: TGTGCCAGCAGCGCATCAGGACAGGGCTCCTACGAGCAGTACTTC. It encodes CASSASGQGSYEQYF.

There are many counts of this clonotype. The rearrangement uses TRBV2 and TRBJ2-7; TRBD1 might be the D (6 bases). The CDR3 consists of 13 residues. V lost 6 bases to trimming and J lost 5 bases, with 14 bases between them. In germline, CDR1 is SNHLY, CDR2 FYNNEI. Written as DNA, the CDR3 is TGTGCCAGCAGGGATACAGGGAAACACGAGCAGTACTTC. It translates to CASRDTGKHEQYF.

This clonotype was picked up many times. The gene calls are TRBV29-1 and TRBJ2-5; no firm D call. The CDR3 is 14 residues long. With 0 bases removed from V and 2 bases from J, the gap between germline ends came to 10 bases. Germline CDR1 and CDR2: SQVTM and ANQGSEA. CDR3 in amino acids: CSVEDRRPQETQYF. The CDR3 nucleotides read TGCAGCGTTGAAGACAGGCGCCCACAAGAGACCCAGTACTTC.

This clonotype has a count of ten or more. This chain connects TRBV6-5 to TRBJ2-7, with D unresolved. The CDR3 covers 13 residues. Deletions cut 6 bases from V and 2 bases from J, with 11 bases between. The germline V gene encodes CDR1 MNHEY and CDR2 SVGAGI. The chain's CDR3 is CASRASPTYEQYF. CDR3 sequence (DNA): TGTGCCAGCAGGGCCTCTCCGACCTACGAGCAGTACTTC.

This clonotype was counted ten times or more. Since a much larger clone is just one base distant, this may be a read error. V gene TRBV27 combines with J gene TRBJ2-7, with D perhaps matching TRBD2 (6 bases). The CDR3 runs 15 residues. Trimming took off 5 bases at V and 5 bases at J, with 19 bases between the two ends. From germline, CDR1 is MNHEY and CDR2 SMNVEV (reference sequence). CDR3 nucleotide sequence: TGTGCCAGCAGTGCCCCAGCGGGCGGGTTAGACGAGCAGTACTTC. This sequence encodes CASSAPAGGLDEQYF.

The genes are TRBV6-1 and TRBJ1-6; D uncertain. This CDR3 comprises 13 residues. With 2 bases removed from V and 10 bases from J, the gap between germline ends came to 9 bases. Per the germline V gene, CDR1 is MNHNS and CDR2 is SASEGT. CDR3 loop: CASSEKLRSPLHF. The CDR3 DNA reads TGTGCCAGCAGTGAAAAGCTAAGGTCACCCCTCCACTTT.

This clonotype was counted at least ten times. The rearrangement links TRBV12-3 or TRBV12-4 to TRBJ2-5; 8 bases align to TRBD1. The CDR3 is made up of 16 amino acids. V shed 3 bases and J 4 bases; nucleotides not matched to a gene: 10. The CDR3 coding sequence is TGTGCCAGCAGTTTGGGGACAGGTTACGGGGGAGAGACCCAGTACTTC. This encodes CASSLGTGYGGETQYF.

This clonotype was picked up many times. The V gene is TRBV2, the J gene TRBJ2-7, with 9 positions matching TRBD1. Germline CDR1 and CDR2: SNHLY and FYNNEI. V shed 6 bases, J shed 5 bases, and the junction held 8 bases outside the gene matches. The length of the CDR3 is 14 residues. The CDR3 sequence is CASSRSRTGDEQYF. Written as DNA, the CDR3 is TGTGCCAGCAGCCGAAGCCGGACAGGGGACGAGCAGTACTTC.

This clonotype was counted ten times or more. This rearrangement joins TRBV7-9 to TRBJ2-6, with D possibly being TRBD1 or TRBD2 (6 bases each). CDR3 length: 15 residues. Germline V CDR1 and CDR2: SEHNR, FQNEAQ (reference sequence). V was cut by 4 bases and J by 4 bases, with 11 bases left in between. Here the CDR3 reads CASSYREAGANVLTF. The CDR3 bases are TGTGCCAGCAGCTACAGGGAGGCCGGGGCCAACGTCCTGACTTTC.

Only a few counts were recorded for this clonotype. V is TRBV7-3 and J is TRBJ2-7; D is perhaps TRBD2 (5 bases). Germline V lookup: CDR1 SGHTA, CDR2 FQGTGA. The germline V and J ends were trimmed by 2 bases and 2 bases, with 13 bases remaining between them. The CDR3 length is 15 residues. As DNA, the CDR3 is TGTGCCAGCAGCTTAGGCGGCGGGCCCACCTACGAGCAGTACTTC. It specifies CASSLGGGPTYEQYF.

This rearrangement joins TRBV4-1 to TRBJ2-2, with TRBD2 matching 7 bases. The V gene end was trimmed by 1 base and the J gene end by 7 bases; junction bases not matched to a gene: 6. This CDR3 has 15 amino acids. Germline V gene data show CDR1 as MGHRA and CDR2 as YSYEKL. The CDR3 loop reads CASSQGGGYNGELFF. CDR3 sequence (DNA): TGCGCCAGCAGCCAAGGGGGAGGGTACAACGGGGAGCTGTTTTTT.